The sequence of this T cell receptor beta chain was determined in a study of T cell responses to AZD1222 COVID-19 vaccine. Trimming pared 4 bases from V and 2 bases from J, leaving 10 bases between. The CDR3 has 14 amino acids. Looked up from germline, CDR1 is SGHRS and CDR2 is YFSETQ. Generated by immunoSEQ multiplex PCR, the TCRdb table keeps only in-frame clones and is missing some. This table holds tens of thousands of clones, around nine tenths found once. Comment on this clone: Its antigen is still unknown.

Findings and limits, study-wide: The donor cohort was predominantly white British with a female majority, and clonal diversity may have been underestimated. Vaccine-associated CD4 TCRs spanned spike, dominant at 160-218 and 743-854.

Sequencing used peripheral blood, obtained 28 days after the second dose of the MenACWY control vaccine. This sequence originates from an adult who received the MenACWY meningococcal vaccine as a control. The chain employs TRBV5-1 and TRBJ1-5; no clear D. CDR3 residues: CASSPRVGNQPQHF. CDR3 DNA: TGCGCCAGCAGCCCGCGGGTGGGCAATCAGCCCCAGCATTTT.